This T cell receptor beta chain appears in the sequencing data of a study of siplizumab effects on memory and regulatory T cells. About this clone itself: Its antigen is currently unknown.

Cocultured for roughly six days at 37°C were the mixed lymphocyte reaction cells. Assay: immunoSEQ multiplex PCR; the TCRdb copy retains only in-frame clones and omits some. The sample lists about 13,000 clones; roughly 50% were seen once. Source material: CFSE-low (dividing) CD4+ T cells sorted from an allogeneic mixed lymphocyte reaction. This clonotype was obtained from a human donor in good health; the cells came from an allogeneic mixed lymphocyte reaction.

The CDR3 spells CSAERLVADTQYF. CDR3 DNA: TGCAGCGCCGAGAGGCTGGTGGCAGATACGCAGTATTTT. The gene calls are TRBV29-1 and TRBJ2-3; D is unresolved. Germline loops: CDR1 SQVTM, CDR2 ANQGSEA. The CDR3 consists of 13 residues. The V gene lost 7 bases and the J gene lost 4 bases, with 15 bases spanning the gap.